Each of the 6 T cell receptor beta chains below was sequenced from the same sample in a study of T cells in Graves' hyperthyroidism and ophthalmopathy (dated by TCRdb to the late 2010s). Library preparation was by multiplex PCR. This sample was sequenced with an Illumina HiSeq 2000. The TCR beta CDR3 regions were amplified from the RNA transcripts. For the first round of RT-PCR on the TCR CDR3, the HTBI primer set was used together with the Qiagen OneStep RT-PCR kit. The raw public data were reprocessed by TCRdb itself: fastp quality trimming at Q25, MiXCR clonotype calling, in-frame beta chains only. Rows with a matching CDR3 protein are joined into one entry that keeps the most common DNA and genes. The sample table contains approximately 590,000 distinct CDR3 sequences; only one count was recorded for around 14% of them. Under 8% of the sample goes to the ten largest clones. Sequences were obtained from blood. These TCRs come from a woman aged 25 to 39 with Graves' hyperthyroidism.

The CDR3 DNA reads TGTGCCAGCTCCATGACTAGCGGGACGTCCTACGAGCAGTACTTC. Its protein is CASSMTSGTSYEQYF. The rearrangement joins TRBV7-8 to TRBJ2-7; 11 nucleotides match TRBD2. Germline V gene lookup returns CDR1 SGHVS and CDR2 FQNEAQ. J was trimmed by 1 base and V by 8 bases; bases with no gene match: 7. The CDR3 has 15 residues. Using reference TRBV7-8 and TRBJ2-7 for the parts outside the CDR3, the full variable domain is GAGVSQSPRYKVAKRGQDVALRCDPISGHVSLFWYQQALGQGPEFLTYFQNEAQLDKSGLPSDRFFAERPEGSVSTLKIQRTQQEDSAVYLCASSMTSGTSYEQYFGPGTRLTVT.

This clonotype has just a few counts. The chain carries TRBV30 and TRBJ2-6, with no clear D. In germline, CDR1 is GTSNPN, CDR2 SVGIG (reference sequence). V was cut by 3 bases and J by 3 bases, with 9 bases left in between. The CDR3 runs to 14 residues. The CDR3 protein is CAWRPGYGANVLTF. The DNA for the CDR3 is TGTGCCTGGAGGCCCGGATATGGGGCCAACGTCCTGACTTTC.

The table lists this clonotype with many counts. The rearrangement links TRBV29-1 to TRBJ1-3; no clear D. In germline, CDR1 is SQVTM, CDR2 ANQGSEA. The V gene lost 6 bases and the J gene lost 0 bases, with 3 bases spanning the gap. This CDR3 is built from 11 residues. CDR3 sequence: CSVDSGNTIYF. The DNA for the CDR3 is TGCAGCGTCGACTCTGGAAACACCATATATTTT.

This clonotype showed up many times. CDR3 in DNA: TGTGCCAGCAGGTCCGGGACAGCAGACCACGAGCAGTACTTC. Residues: CASRSGTADHEQYF. This chain connects TRBV2 to TRBJ2-7; TRBD1 matches 7 bases. CDR1 is SNHLY, CDR2 FYNNEI, per germline. The CDR3 has 14 amino acids. The junction had 10 bases not matched to a gene; V was cut back by 6 bases and J by 5 bases.

The table lists this clonotype with many counts. The chain combines TRBV11-1 with TRBJ2-1; weak D call: TRBD2 (6 bases). V shed 1 base and J shed 7 bases, with 17 bases lying between them. Germline V lookup: CDR1 SGHAT, CDR2 FQDESV (reference sequence). The CDR3 totals 16 residues. CDR3 nucleotide sequence: TGTGCCAGCAGCTTAGGAGACGTCGGGGGTTGGAATGAGCAGTTCTTC. This sequence encodes CASSLGDVGGWNEQFF. The variable domain in full, with the rest retrieved from reference TRBV11-1 and TRBJ2-1, is EAEVAQSPRYKITEKSQAVAFWCDPISGHATLYWYRQILGQGPELLVQFQDESVVDDSQLPKDRFSAERLKGVDSTLKIQPAELGDSAMYLCASSLGDVGGWNEQFFGPGTRLTVL.

The CDR3 DNA reads TGCAGCGCTGGACTAGATCGTGAGCAGTTCTTC. It specifies CSAGLDREQFF. The V gene is TRBV29-1, the J gene TRBJ2-1, with TRBD2 matching 7 bases. The trim removed 7 bases at V and 9 bases at J, leaving 6 bases unmatched. Germline V gives CDR1 SQVTM, CDR2 ANQGSEA. The CDR3 is 11 residues long.